Listed here are 24 T cell receptor beta chains from one sample, sequenced in a study of T cells in tuberculosis. Sorting used thawed, overnight-rested PBMC stained with anti-CD3, a viability dye and GMM-loaded CD1B tetramer. C32 glucose monomycolate from Rhodococcus equi was loaded onto the CD1B tetramers. The data were produced by immunoSEQ multiplex PCR, yet TCRdb's version contains in-frame clones alone and is incomplete. The repertoire consists of approximately 58,000 clones, with approximately 91% occurring once and the leading ten covering 21%. The source material was CD1b-GMM tetramer-negative cells sorted from PBMCs. The source of these receptors is an adult woman with latent tuberculosis.

The rearrangement joins TRBV18 to TRBJ2-1, with D maybe TRBD1 (5 bases). Germline V gene sequence: CDR1 KGHSH, CDR2 LQKENI. V dropped 7 bases and J dropped 6 bases, with 16 bases sitting between them. The CDR3 is 14 residues long. CDR3 region: CASCSTARTNEQFF. For the CDR3, the DNA is TGTGCCAGCTGCTCGACAGCAAGGACCAATGAGCAGTTCTTC.

This chain uses TRBV5-1 with TRBJ2-7; TRBD1 is a possible D gene (5 bases). The V and J ends lost 3 bases and 0 bases respectively, with 13 bases between them. This CDR3 has 15 amino acids. The germline V gene has CDR1 SGHRS and CDR2 YFSETQ. CDR3 nucleotides: TGCGCCAGCAGCTGGGAAGGGGCTAGCTCCTACGAGCAGTACTTC. It is translated as CASSWEGASSYEQYF.

The gene calls are TRBV29-1 and TRBJ1-1, with TRBD1 matching 12 bases. Trimming at V came to 7 bases and at J to 5 bases, leaving 8 bases not matched to a gene. The CDR3 has 14 amino acids. Germline CDR1 SQVTM, CDR2 ANQGSEA. The CDR3 region has the DNA TGCAGCGCCCCCGGGACAGGGGGCGTAACTGAAGCTTTCTTT. Translating it yields CSAPGTGGVTEAFF.

The chain joins TRBV7-2 to TRBJ2-1, with 7 bases identical to TRBD1. V lost 4 bases to trimming and J lost 6 bases; unmatched junction nucleotides: 9. Germline CDR1 and CDR2: SGHTA and FQGNSA. This CDR3 is built from 15 residues. The CDR3 reads CASSSTTGIGNEQFF. The CDR3 DNA reads TGTGCCAGCAGCTCGACGACAGGGATCGGCAATGAGCAGTTCTTC.

Concerning this clone itself: One end of the junction varies from germline; a read error may be responsible. The CDR3 DNA is TGTGCTAGTGGTTTGAGATCCGACAGGAATGCCTTTTTT. Translating it yields CASGLRSDRNAFF. This sequence joins TRBV12-5 and TRBJ2-3; D perhaps matches TRBD1 (6 bases). This CDR3 comprises 13 residues. Germline lookup yields CDR1 LGHNT and CDR2 FRNRAP.

The V gene is TRBV30, the J gene TRBJ2-3; 10 bases map to TRBD2. J gave up 1 base and V 2 bases, and 3 bases lay outside the gene matches. The germline V gene has CDR1 GTSNPN and CDR2 SVGIG (reference sequence). The CDR3 runs to 15 residues. The CDR3 sequence is CAWSSGGAGTDTQYF. CDR3 nucleotide sequence: TGTGCCTGGAGTAGCGGGGGGGCCGGCACAGATACGCAGTATTTT.

This clone was observed once. The chain recombines TRBV6-6 with TRBJ2-3; a possible D gene is TRBD2 (5 bases). V dropped 6 bases and J dropped 3 bases, with 10 bases sitting between them. The CDR3 length is 13 residues. Per germline, CDR1 MNHNY and CDR2 SVGAGI (reference sequence). CDR3 in amino acids: CASRRAHTDTQYF. CDR3 nucleotide sequence: TGTGCCAGCAGGAGGGCCCATACAGATACGCAGTATTTT.

The V call is TRBV2, the J call TRBJ2-1; 7 bases are shared with TRBD2. J gave up 4 bases and V 6 bases, and 6 bases lay outside the gene matches. The CDR3 covers 14 residues. Germline V lookup: CDR1 SNHLY, CDR2 FYNNEI. In nucleotides, the CDR3 is TGTGCCAGCAGCCGCGGGGGATCGTACAATGAGCAGTTCTTC. Translation gives CASSRGGSYNEQFF.

This chain joins TRBV8-2 and TRBJ2-6; TRBD1 is the table's D call and was not checked against the DNA. TRBV8-2 is designated a pseudogene. The CDR3 spans 17 residues. DNA for the CDR3: TGTGGCAAACGAATCAAGATAACACAAAGTCGGGCCAACGTCCTGACTTTC. This codes for CGKRIKITQSRANVLTF.

The chain joins TRBV12-5 to TRBJ2-7; maybe TRBD1 (6 bases). The germline V gene encodes CDR1 LGHNT and CDR2 FRNRAP. V was shortened by 1 base and J by 7 bases, with 14 bases between the two germline ends. The CDR3 is 14 amino acids. CDR3: CASGLGQGLGEQYF. The CDR3 region has the DNA TGTGCTAGTGGTTTGGGCCAGGGGCTCGGGGAGCAGTACTTC.

The CDR3 DNA reads as TGTGCCAGCAGCATGGGGACAGGGGGCTACGAGCAGTACTTC. Its protein product is CASSMGTGGYEQYF. The rearrangement uses TRBV7-2 and TRBJ2-7, with 11 bases lining up with TRBD1. The CDR3 is 14 amino acids. The V and J ends lost 5 bases and 3 bases, in that order; junction bases with no gene match: 3. Per germline, CDR1 SGHTA and CDR2 FQGNSA.

The chain links TRBV19 to TRBJ1-5; 10 positions match TRBD1. J lost 3 bases, V lost 3 bases, and 2 bases had no gene match. CDR3 length: 15 amino acids. Germline CDR1 and CDR2: LNHDA and SQIVND (reference sequence). In DNA form, the CDR3 reads TGTGCCAGTAGTATGGGACAGGGGTTCAATCAGCCCCAGCATTTT. Translated, it gives CASSMGQGFNQPQHF.

This chain links TRBV27 with TRBJ2-1; 14 nucleotides agree with TRBD2. The V gene end was trimmed by 8 bases and the J gene end by 10 bases; junction bases not matched to a gene: 10. This CDR3 comprises 15 residues. Germline V gene data show CDR1 as MNHEY and CDR2 as SMNVEV (reference sequence). The CDR3 nucleotides read TGTGCCAGCTCCCCCGGGACTAGCGGGAGAGGAGAGCAGTTCTTC. As protein: CASSPGTSGRGEQFF.

This chain uses TRBV4-3 with TRBJ2-6; D might be TRBD1 (6 bases). This CDR3 has 16 amino acids. Germline-derived CDR1 and CDR2 are LGHNA and YSLEER. The germline V and J ends were trimmed by 2 bases and 4 bases, with 12 bases remaining between them. The CDR3 nucleotides read TGCGCCAGCAGCCAACAACCAGGGGCCGGGGCCAACGTCCTGACTTTC. Protein: CASSQQPGAGANVLTF.

This chain uses TRBV6-1 with TRBJ2-7, with D possibly being TRBD1 (5 bases). CDR1 MNHNS and CDR2 SASEGT come from the germline V gene. The CDR3 loop spans 14 amino acids. V lost 8 bases to trimming and J lost 3 bases, with 17 bases between them. The CDR3 protein is CASGSGKDIYEQYF. The CDR3 DNA reads as TGTGCCAGCGGGTCAGGGAAGGATATCTACGAGCAGTACTTC.

The chain couples TRBV4-2 to TRBJ1-5; D might be TRBD1 (5 bases). Trimming left V 3 bases short and J 2 bases short, with 8 bases between. Per germline, CDR1 LGHNA and CDR2 YNFKEQ. CDR3 length: 14 residues. The CDR3 coding sequence is TGTGCCAGCAGCCACAGGGCTGGCAATCAGCCCCAGCATTTT. It translates to CASSHRAGNQPQHF.

This sequence joins TRBV11-2 and TRBJ2-2; tentatively, D is TRBD2 (5 bases). V lost 4 bases and J 7 bases, leaving 10 bases between the germline ends. This CDR3 contains 13 residues. CDR1 and CDR2 from the germline V gene are SGHAT and FQNNGV. CDR3 region: CASSSPAGGELFF. The CDR3 region has the DNA TGTGCCAGCAGCTCTCCTGCGGGCGGGGAGCTGTTTTTT.

CDR3 coding DNA: TGTGCCAGCAGCTTGAACCTGGTGGCAAAGTCCTACGAGCAGTACTTC. It codes for CASSLNLVAKSYEQYF. This chain uses TRBV5-5 with TRBJ2-7, with D unclear. The CDR3 sequence is 16 residues long. Trimming pared 1 base from V and 1 base from J, leaving 15 bases between. Per germline, CDR1 SGHKS and CDR2 YYEKEE (reference sequence).

The chain employs TRBV5-1 and TRBJ2-7, with a tentative D call TRBD2 (5 bases). The CDR3 runs 13 residues. V gave up 0 bases and J gave up 6 bases, with 10 bases separating them. The germline V gene has CDR1 SGHRS and CDR2 YFSETQ. CDR3 protein: CASSLGSSREQYF. In DNA, the CDR3 is TGCGCCAGCAGCTTGGGGTCTAGCCGCGAGCAGTACTTC.

The chain recombines TRBV5-1 with TRBJ1-1; no reliable D call. V shed 4 bases and J shed 7 bases, with 11 bases lying between them. This CDR3 region has 12 residues. CDR1 is SGHRS, CDR2 YFSETQ, per germline. The CDR3 sequence is CASSIRGLEAFF. The CDR3 coding sequence is TGCGCCAGCAGCATCCGAGGTCTTGAAGCTTTCTTT.

The chain is built from TRBV30 and TRBJ1-2; unclear D gene. This CDR3 is built from 15 residues. Germline CDR1 is GTSNPN and CDR2 is SVGIG (reference sequence). Deletions cut 7 bases from V and 2 bases from J, with 20 bases between. The CDR3 sequence: CASRPVDDKNYGYTF. The CDR3 bases are TGTGCCTCCCGCCCGGTCGATGACAAGAACTATGGCTACACCTTC.

The V and J genes are TRBV27 and TRBJ1-6; 7 bases line up with TRBD1. This CDR3 region has 14 residues. Germline CDR1 is MNHEY and CDR2 is SMNVEV (reference sequence). J lost 7 bases, V lost 4 bases, and 4 bases had no gene match. The CDR3 nucleotides are TGTGCCAGCAGTTCAGAGACAGGGAATTCACCCCTCCACTTT. Translated: CASSSETGNSPLHF.

The rearrangement links TRBV9 to TRBJ1-2; the D is unclear. The CDR3 is 14 residues long. V lost 4 bases, J lost 4 bases, and 14 bases lay in between. CDR1 and CDR2 (germline): SGDLS, YYNGEE. The CDR3 sequence is CASSPSTRSYGYTF. The CDR3 DNA reads as TGTGCCAGCAGCCCAAGTACCCGGAGCTATGGCTACACCTTC.

The chain links TRBV5-1 to TRBJ2-1; 10 nucleotides line up with TRBD1. Per the germline V gene, CDR1 is SGHRS and CDR2 is YFSETQ. The CDR3 consists of 17 residues. The ends lost 2 bases at V and 5 bases at J; junction bases unmatched: 10. DNA for the CDR3: TGCGCCAGCAGCTTACAACCCGGGACAGGGGCCCACAATGAGCAGTTCTTC. Translating gives CASSLQPGTGAHNEQFF.